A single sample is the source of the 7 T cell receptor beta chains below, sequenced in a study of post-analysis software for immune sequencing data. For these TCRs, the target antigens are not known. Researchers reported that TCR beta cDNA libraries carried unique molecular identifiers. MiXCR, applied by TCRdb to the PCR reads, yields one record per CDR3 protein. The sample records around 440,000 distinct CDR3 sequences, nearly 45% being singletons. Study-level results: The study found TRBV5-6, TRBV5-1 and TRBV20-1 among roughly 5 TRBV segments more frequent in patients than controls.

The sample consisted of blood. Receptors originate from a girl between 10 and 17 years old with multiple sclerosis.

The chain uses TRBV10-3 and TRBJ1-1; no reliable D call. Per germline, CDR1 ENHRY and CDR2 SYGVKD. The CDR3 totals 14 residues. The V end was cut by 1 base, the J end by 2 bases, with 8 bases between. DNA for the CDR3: TGTGCCATCAGTGAGTTTGTACCCAACACTGAAGCTTTCTTT. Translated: CAISEFVPNTEAFF.

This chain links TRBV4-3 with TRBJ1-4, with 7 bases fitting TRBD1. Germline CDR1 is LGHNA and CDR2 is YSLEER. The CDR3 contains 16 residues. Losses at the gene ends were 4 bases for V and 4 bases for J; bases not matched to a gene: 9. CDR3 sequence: CASSRRQGRGNEKLFF. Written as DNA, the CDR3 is TGCGCCAGCAGCCGGAGACAGGGTCGAGGTAATGAAAAACTGTTTTTT.

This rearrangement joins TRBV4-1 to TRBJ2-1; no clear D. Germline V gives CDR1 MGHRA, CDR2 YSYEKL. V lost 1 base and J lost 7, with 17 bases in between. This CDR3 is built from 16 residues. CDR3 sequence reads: CASSQVGLAQGNEQFF. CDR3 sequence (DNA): TGCGCCAGCAGCCAAGTAGGATTAGCCCAAGGGAATGAGCAGTTCTTC.

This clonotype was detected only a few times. CDR3 in amino acids: CASSVRGGFVNEQFF. CDR3 nucleotide sequence: TGCGCCAGCAGCGTCAGGGGGGGATTTGTGAATGAGCAGTTCTTC. The rearrangement joins TRBV5-1 to TRBJ2-1; the D call may be TRBD1 or TRBD2 (7 bases each). The CDR3 runs to 15 residues. The germline CDR1 and CDR2 sequences are SGHRS and YFSETQ. Trimming removed 4 bases from V and 7 bases from J, with 18 bases in between.

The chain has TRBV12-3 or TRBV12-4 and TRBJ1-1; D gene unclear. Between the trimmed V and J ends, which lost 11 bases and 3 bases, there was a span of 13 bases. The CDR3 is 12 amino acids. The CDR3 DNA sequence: TGTGCCTGCGGGCTACGCTACACTGAAGCTTTCTTT. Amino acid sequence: CACGLRYTEAFF.

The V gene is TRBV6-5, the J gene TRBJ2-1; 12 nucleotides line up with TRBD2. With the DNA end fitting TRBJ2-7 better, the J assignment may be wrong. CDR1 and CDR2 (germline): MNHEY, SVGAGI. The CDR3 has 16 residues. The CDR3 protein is CASSSGLAGSYNEQYF. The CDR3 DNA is TGTGCCAGCAGTTCCGGACTAGCGGGGTCCTACAATGAGCAGTACTTC.

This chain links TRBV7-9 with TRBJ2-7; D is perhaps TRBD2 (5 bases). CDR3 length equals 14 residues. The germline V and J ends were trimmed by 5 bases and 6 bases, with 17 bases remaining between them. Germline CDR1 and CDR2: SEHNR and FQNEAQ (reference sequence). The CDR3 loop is CASSPWGVDAEQYF. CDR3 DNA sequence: TGTGCCAGCAGCCCGTGGGGAGTTGACGCCGAGCAGTACTTC.